This T cell receptor (beta chain) was profiled in a study of cytomegalovirus exposure and HLA in healthy donors. Remarks on this clone: Its antigen remains unidentified.

In the PCR, 60 Vbeta and 13 Jbeta primers were used. Sequencing used immunoSEQ multiplex PCR; TCRdb keeps in-frame clones, though not all of them. The sample lists 50,000 to 70,000 clones; approximately 80% were seen once. The CDR3 is 16 residues long. Germline V gene sequence: CDR1 SGHTA, CDR2 FQGTGA. With V trimmed by 6 bases and J by 2 bases, 9 bases remained unmatched. Study findings and constraints: Researchers counted around 170 TCR beta chains as cytomegalovirus-associated.

The specimen sequenced was PBMCs. This chain links TRBV7-3 with TRBJ2-2; the match to TRBD2 covers 7 bases. This receptor was taken from a male donor in good health and CMV-seronegative. The CDR3: CASRRGSGGNTGELFF. DNA of the CDR3: TGTGCCAGCAGACGGGGTTCGGGGGGTAACACCGGGGAGCTGTTTTTT.